This is a list of T cell receptor beta chains from one sample in a study of blood T cell repertoires in COVID-19. TCRdb's table, derived via immunoSEQ multiplex PCR, lists solely in-frame clones and lacks some. The sample lists roughly 60,000 clones, roughly four fifths seen once, with about 3.4% in the top ten. The sequenced sample consisted of peripheral blood. These receptors came from a man in his 60s with acute or convalescent COVID-19. Both conserved end residues are part of each CDR3. Each record gives: J gene, V gene, CDR3 length, D gene, clone size, CDR3 DNA, CDR3 protein. A D gene is named only where the DNA matches it firmly. Size is stated for part of the rows, as once, few or many counts, or as a class when the clone is expanded.

TRBJ2-6	TRBV18	20	-	-	TGTGCCAGCTCACCATATCAGGGGCAGGGCCTCGGTTCTGGGGCCAACGTCCTGACTTTC	CASSPYQGQGLGSGANVLTF
TRBJ1-1	TRBV29-1	14	TRBD1	once	TGCAGCGCCCTCCGACAGGGGACGAACACTGAAGCTTTCTTT	CSALRQGTNTEAFF
TRBJ2-3	TRBV24-1	19	TRBD1	-	TGTGCCACCAGTGATTTGCAAGGGACAGCTCCGGACTTGACAGATACGCAGTATTTT	CATSDLQGTAPDLTDTQYF
TRBJ1-1	TRBV6-6	12	TRBD1	once	TGTGCCAGCAGTCGACAGGGCCCTGAAGCTTTCTTT	CASSRQGPEAFF
TRBJ1-3	TRBV24-1	15	-	-	TGTGCCACCAGTTCTCCCCAGGGAACCGGAAACACCATATATTTT	CATSSPQGTGNTIYF
TRBJ1-6	TRBV4-1	17	-	-	TGCGCCAGCAGCCAAGATCTCCAGGGAAGGGTGGCTTCACCCCTCCACTTT	CASSQDLQGRVASPLHF
TRBJ1-5	TRBV4-1	17	TRBD1	-	TGCGCCAGCAGCCAAGGGGGGGCGGGACAGTCTAATCAGCCCCAGCATTTT	CASSQGGAGQSNQPQHF
TRBJ2-2	TRBV5-1	15	-	-	TGCGCCAGCAGCAAATCCGGTCCGAACACCGGGGAGCTGTTTTTT	CASSKSGPNTGELFF
TRBJ2-7	TRBV11-2	16	-	few	TGTGCCAGCAGCGCCGTGGGGGGGCAGCGCGCCTACGAGCAGTACTTC	CASSAVGGQRAYEQYF
TRBJ2-1	TRBV7-6	19	TRBD1	-	TGTGCCAGCAGCTTAGTGGGACTCGCAGGGGGCGGAAGGAACAATGAGCAGTTCTTC	CASSLVGLAGGGRNNEQFF
TRBJ2-1	TRBV19	13	TRBD1	-	TGTGCCAGTACCCGGACAGGGGGCTTTGAGCAGTTCTTC	CASTRTGGFEQFF
TRBJ2-2	TRBV27	16	-	-	TGTGCCAGCAGTGCAAGAGGGGGTGGGGACACCGGGGAGCTGTTTTTT	CASSARGGGDTGELFF
TRBJ1-5	TRBV28	12	TRBD1	-	TGTGCCAGCTTACAGGGGAATCAGCCCCAGCATTTT	CASLQGNQPQHF
TRBJ2-3	TRBV28	17	TRBD2	once	TGTGCCAGCAGTACCTCAAGCTCCGGGGGGACCACAGATACGCAGTATTTT	CASSTSSSGGTTDTQYF
TRBJ1-3	TRBV5-1	15	TRBD1	-	TGCGCCAGCAGCACGGGACAGCTCTCTGGAAACACCATATATTTT	CASSTGQLSGNTIYF
TRBJ1-6	TRBV7-8	14	-	-	TGTGCCAGCAGCTTAGAGGTGGCGGGATCACCCCTCCACTTT	CASSLEVAGSPLHF
TRBJ1-3	TRBV2	16	-	-	TGTGCCAGCAGTGAAGCTCAGGGGAACTCTGGAAACACCATATATTTT	CASSEAQGNSGNTIYF
TRBJ2-5	TRBV7-2	17	TRBD2	-	TGTGCCAGCAGCTTAGCTAGCGGGGGGCGCCCCGGAGAGACCCAGTACTTC	CASSLASGGRPGETQYF
TRBJ1-1	TRBV7-9	12	-	-	TGTGCCAGCAGCTTAGTGGCAGCTGAAGCTTTCTTT	CASSLVAAEAFF
TRBJ2-4	TRBV7-2	13	-	-	TGTGCCAGCGCATTCGACTCAGGGGTGGTCAGCTACTTC	CASAFDSGVVSYF
TRBJ1-4	TRBV7-2	15	TRBD1	-	TGTGCCAGCAGCCCCAGGGACAGGGGGGATGAAAAACTGTTTTTT	CASSPRDRGDEKLFF
TRBJ1-2	TRBV5-4	14	-	few	TGTGCCAGCAGCCCCTCAGGCCCTGGCTATGGCTACACCTTC	CASSPSGPGYGYTF
TRBJ2-3	TRBV5-4	15	TRBD1	few	TGTGCCAGCAGCTTACCGGGACAGGGCACAGATACGCAGTATTTT	CASSLPGQGTDTQYF
TRBJ2-7	TRBV5-4	15	TRBD2	-	TGTGCCAGCAGCACGACACTAGCGGACTCCTACGAGCAGTACTTC	CASSTTLADSYEQYF
TRBJ2-7	TRBV29-1	14	-	-	TGCAGCGTTGTAGAGTGGGGCCTGGGGTACGAGCAGTACTTC	CSVVEWGLGYEQYF
TRBJ2-7	TRBV12-3/TRBV12-4	12	-	few	TGTGCCAGCAGAGCTGACAGCAGATGGGTGTACTTC	CASRADSRWVYF
TRBJ2-2	TRBV4-2	13	-	-	TGTGCCAGCAGCCTTACAGGGAACGGGGAGCTGTTTTTT	CASSLTGNGELFF
TRBJ1-1	TRBV6-5	13	-	-	TGTGCCAGCAGATTCTACAGGGACACTGAAGCTTTCTTT	CASRFYRDTEAFF
TRBJ2-1	TRBV7-3	16	TRBD2	-	TGTGCCAGCAGCACAAGCGGGGGGAGCTCCTACAATGAGCAGTTCTTC	CASSTSGGSSYNEQFF
TRBJ1-4	TRBV5-1	14	-	-	TGCGCCAGCAGACCGAGTATGGAGTATGAAAAACTGTTTTTT	CASRPSMEYEKLFF
TRBJ1-5	TRBV5-1	13	-	-	TGCGCCAGCAGTTCCGACAGAAATCAGCCCCAGCATTTT	CASSSDRNQPQHF
TRBJ1-1	TRBV2	13	-	-	TGTGCCAGCAAGGCGGGCGTTAACACTGAAGCTTTCTTT	CASKAGVNTEAFF
TRBJ2-1	TRBV18	15	-	-	TGTGCCAGCTCACCGGAACGTCGCAAGGGGAATGAGCAGTTCTTC	CASSPERRKGNEQFF
TRBJ2-1	TRBV19	16	TRBD2	-	TGTGCCAGTAGTCCCGAACTAGCGGGGGTTTACAATGAGCAGTTCTTC	CASSPELAGVYNEQFF
TRBJ1-1	TRBV12-5	13	-	-	TGTGCTAGTGGGGGGCAGGTGAACACTGAAGCTTTCTTT	CASGGQVNTEAFF
TRBJ2-3	TRBV5-1	16	TRBD2	-	TGCGCCAGCAGCCCACCACTAGCGGTGGGCACAGATACGCAGTATTTT	CASSPPLAVGTDTQYF
TRBJ2-7	TRBV18	13	-	-	TGTGCCAGCTCACCGGGCAGGGAAGACGAGCAGTACTTC	CASSPGREDEQYF
TRBJ2-3	TRBV29-1	15	-	-	TGCAGCGTTGAATATTGGGGGACCGGGGGAGATACGCAGTATTTT	CSVEYWGTGGDTQYF
TRBJ2-5	TRBV24-1	16	TRBD1	-	TGTGCCACCAGTGATTTGCCCTCCGACAGGGCAGAGACCCAGTACTTC	CATSDLPSDRAETQYF
TRBJ1-2	TRBV9	15	-	-	TGTGCCAGCAGTCAAACTTCTTCGGGGAACTATGGCTACACCTTC	CASSQTSSGNYGYTF
TRBJ2-5	TRBV7-2	13	-	-	TGTGCCAGCAGCCAGGACAGCCAAGAGACCCAGTACTTC	CASSQDSQETQYF
TRBJ2-3	TRBV7-9	17	TRBD1	-	TGTGCCAGCAGCCCATACGGGACAGGGGGCGTCTCAGATACGCAGTATTTT	CASSPYGTGGVSDTQYF
TRBJ2-7	TRBV4-2	19	TRBD2	once	TGTGCCAGCAGCCGCCAATCCGGGACTAGCGGGGGGAGCTCCTACGAGCAGTACTTC	CASSRQSGTSGGSSYEQYF
TRBJ2-1	TRBV7-9	16	-	-	TGTGCCAGCAGCTCCGGGGGGCCGAGCTCCTACAATGAGCAGTTCTTC	CASSSGGPSSYNEQFF
TRBJ1-1	TRBV9	13	-	-	TGTGCCAGCAGCCAAGGGGTGAACACTGAAGCTTTCTTT	CASSQGVNTEAFF
TRBJ1-2	TRBV19	12	TRBD1	-	TGTGCCAGTAGGGCCGGGACAGGGTTCTTCACCTTC	CASRAGTGFFTF
TRBJ2-7	TRBV6-5	13	TRBD1	-	TGTGCCAGCAGTTACACAGGACAGGACGAGCAGTACTTC	CASSYTGQDEQYF
TRBJ2-4	TRBV12-5	17	TRBD1	-	TGTGCTAGTGGTTTGGTCCTGACCGGGACAGGGGTAAACATTCAGTACTTC	CASGLVLTGTGVNIQYF
TRBJ2-1	TRBV7-3	16	TRBD2	-	TGTGCCAGCAGCTCCGGAGGCGGGGGGCCAAACAATGAGCAGTTCTTC	CASSSGGGGPNNEQFF
TRBJ1-1	TRBV2	13	-	-	TGTGCCAGGACAGGAATCATGAACACTGAAGCTTTCTTT	CARTGIMNTEAFF
TRBJ1-1	TRBV24-1	15	-	-	TGTGCCACCAGTGATTCGGGGGGGGGAAACGCTGAAGCTTTCTTT	CATSDSGGGNAEAFF
TRBJ1-2	TRBV7-9	14	TRBD1	-	TGTGCCAGCAGCTTAGCGATCGACAGGGGTGGCTACACCTTC	CASSLAIDRGGYTF
TRBJ1-2	TRBV9	15	TRBD1	-	TGTGCCAGCAGCGTTCGGGACAGGGAAGGAGGTGGCTACACCTTC	CASSVRDREGGGYTF
TRBJ2-5	TRBV24-1	16	-	-	TGTGCCACCAGTGATTCGGCCGAGACAGGCCAAGAGACCCAGTACTTC	CATSDSAETGQETQYF